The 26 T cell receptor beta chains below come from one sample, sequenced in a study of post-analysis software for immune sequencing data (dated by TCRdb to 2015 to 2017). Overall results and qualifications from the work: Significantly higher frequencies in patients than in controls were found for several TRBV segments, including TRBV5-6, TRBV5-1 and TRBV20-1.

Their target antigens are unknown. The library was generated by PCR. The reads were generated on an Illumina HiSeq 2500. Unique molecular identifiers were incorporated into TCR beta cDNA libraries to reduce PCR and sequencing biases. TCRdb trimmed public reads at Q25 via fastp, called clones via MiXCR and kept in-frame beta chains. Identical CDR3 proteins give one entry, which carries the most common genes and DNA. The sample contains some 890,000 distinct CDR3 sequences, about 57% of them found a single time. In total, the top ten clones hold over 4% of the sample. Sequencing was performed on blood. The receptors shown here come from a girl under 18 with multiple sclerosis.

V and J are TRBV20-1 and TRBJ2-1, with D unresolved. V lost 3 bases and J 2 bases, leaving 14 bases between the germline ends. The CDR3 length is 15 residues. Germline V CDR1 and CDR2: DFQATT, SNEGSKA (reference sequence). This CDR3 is CSASIARPAYNEQFF. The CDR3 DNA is TGCAGTGCTAGTATAGCTAGGCCGGCCTACAATGAGCAGTTCTTC.

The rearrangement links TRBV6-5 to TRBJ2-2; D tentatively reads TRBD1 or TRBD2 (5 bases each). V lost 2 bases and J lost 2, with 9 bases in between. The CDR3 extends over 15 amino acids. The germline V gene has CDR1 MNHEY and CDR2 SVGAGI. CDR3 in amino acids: CASSYGGINTGELFF. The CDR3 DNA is TGTGCCAGCAGTTACGGGGGTATCAACACCGGGGAGCTGTTTTTT.

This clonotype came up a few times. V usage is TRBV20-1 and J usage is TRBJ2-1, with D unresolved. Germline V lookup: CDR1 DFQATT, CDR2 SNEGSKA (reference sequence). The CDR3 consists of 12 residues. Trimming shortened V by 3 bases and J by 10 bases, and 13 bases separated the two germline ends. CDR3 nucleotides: TGCAGTGCTAGCGGCAGGATACGAGAGCAGTTCTTC. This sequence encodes CSASGRIREQFF.

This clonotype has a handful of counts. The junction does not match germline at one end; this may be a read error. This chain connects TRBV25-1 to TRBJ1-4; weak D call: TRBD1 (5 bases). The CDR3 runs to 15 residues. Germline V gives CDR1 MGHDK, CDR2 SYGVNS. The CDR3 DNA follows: TGTGCCAGCAGTGAAGGGACTGCAACTAATGAAAAACGGTTTTTT. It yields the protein CASSEGTATNEKRFF.

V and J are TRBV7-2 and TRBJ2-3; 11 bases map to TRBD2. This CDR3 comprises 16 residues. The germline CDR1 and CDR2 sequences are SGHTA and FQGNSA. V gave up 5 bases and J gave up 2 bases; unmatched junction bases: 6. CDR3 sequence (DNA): TGTGCCAGCAGCATGGCTAGCGGGGGGTCCACAGATACGCAGTATTTT. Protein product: CASSMASGGSTDTQYF.

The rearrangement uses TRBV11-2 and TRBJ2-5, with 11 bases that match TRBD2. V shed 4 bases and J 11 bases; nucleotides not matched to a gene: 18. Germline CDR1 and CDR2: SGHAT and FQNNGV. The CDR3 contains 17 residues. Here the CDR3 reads CASSSRMGLAGGNEQYF. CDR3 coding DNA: TGTGCCAGCAGCTCTCGAATGGGTCTAGCGGGGGGCAATGAGCAGTACTTC. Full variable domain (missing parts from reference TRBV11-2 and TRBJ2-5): EAGVAQSPRYKIIEKRQSVAFWCNPISGHATLYWYQQILGQGPKLLIQFQNNGVVDDSQLPKDRFSAERLKGVDSTLKIQPAKLEDSAVYLCASSSRMGLAGGNEQYFGPGTRLLVL.

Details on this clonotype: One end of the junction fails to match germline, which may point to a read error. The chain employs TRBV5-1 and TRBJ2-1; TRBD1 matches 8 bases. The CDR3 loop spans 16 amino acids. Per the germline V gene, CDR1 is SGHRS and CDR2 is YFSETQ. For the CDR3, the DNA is TGCGCCGGCAGCTTGGCCGGACAGGGCCCCTACAATGAGCAGTTCTTC. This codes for CAGSLAGQGPYNEQFF.

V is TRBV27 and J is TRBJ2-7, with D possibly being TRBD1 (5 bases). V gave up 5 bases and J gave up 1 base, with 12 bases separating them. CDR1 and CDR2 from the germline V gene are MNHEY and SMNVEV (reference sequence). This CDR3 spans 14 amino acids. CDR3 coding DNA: TGTGCCAGCAGTCGACAGAAACTTTCCTACGAGCAGTACTTC. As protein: CASSRQKLSYEQYF.

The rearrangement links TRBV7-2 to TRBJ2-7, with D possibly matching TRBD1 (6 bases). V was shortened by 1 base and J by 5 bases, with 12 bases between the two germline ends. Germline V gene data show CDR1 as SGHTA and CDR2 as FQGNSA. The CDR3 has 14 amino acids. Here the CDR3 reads CASSLGNRVNEQYF. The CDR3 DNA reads TGTGCCAGCAGCTTAGGTAACAGGGTCAACGAGCAGTACTTC.

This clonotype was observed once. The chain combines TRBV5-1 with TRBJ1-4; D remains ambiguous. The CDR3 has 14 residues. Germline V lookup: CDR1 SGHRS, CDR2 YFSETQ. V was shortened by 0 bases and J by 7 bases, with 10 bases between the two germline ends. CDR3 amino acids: CASSLEYAGEKLFF. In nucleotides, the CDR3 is TGCGCCAGCAGCTTGGAGTACGCGGGTGAAAAACTGTTTTTT.

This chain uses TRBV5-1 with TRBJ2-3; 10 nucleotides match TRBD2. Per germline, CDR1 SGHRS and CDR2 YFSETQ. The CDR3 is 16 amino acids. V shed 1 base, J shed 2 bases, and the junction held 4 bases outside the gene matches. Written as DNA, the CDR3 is TGCGCCAGCAGCTTGATCACTAGCGGGATCACAGATACGCAGTATTTT. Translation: CASSLITSGITDTQYF.

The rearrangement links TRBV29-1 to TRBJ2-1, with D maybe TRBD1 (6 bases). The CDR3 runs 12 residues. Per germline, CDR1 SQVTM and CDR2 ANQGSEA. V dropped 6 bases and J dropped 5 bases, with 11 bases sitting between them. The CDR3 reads CSVRDNHNEQFF. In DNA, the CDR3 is TGCAGCGTCCGGGACAACCACAATGAGCAGTTCTTC.

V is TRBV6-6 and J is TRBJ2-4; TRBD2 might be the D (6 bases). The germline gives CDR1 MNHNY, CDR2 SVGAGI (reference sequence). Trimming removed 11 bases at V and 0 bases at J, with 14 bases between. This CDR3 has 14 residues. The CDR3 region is CAAMRGGAKNIQYF. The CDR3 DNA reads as TGTGCCGCCATGAGGGGAGGAGCCAAAAACATTCAGTACTTC.

The CDR3 bases are TGCGCCAGCAGCTCTTCACTAGCGGGCGTCCAGGAGACCCAGTACTTC. Translated: CASSSSLAGVQETQYF. V and J are TRBV5-1 and TRBJ2-5, with TRBD2 identical over 9 bases. The germline CDR1 and CDR2 sequences are SGHRS and YFSETQ. This CDR3 is 16 amino acids long. J was trimmed by 5 bases and V by 3 bases; bases with no gene match: 11.

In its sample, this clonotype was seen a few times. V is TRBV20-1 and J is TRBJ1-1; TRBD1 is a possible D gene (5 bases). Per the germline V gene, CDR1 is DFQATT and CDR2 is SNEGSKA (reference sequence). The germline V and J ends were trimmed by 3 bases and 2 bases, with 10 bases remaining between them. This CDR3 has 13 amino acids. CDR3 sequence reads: CSASGTANTEAFF. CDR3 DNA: TGCAGTGCTAGTGGGACTGCAAACACTGAAGCTTTCTTT.

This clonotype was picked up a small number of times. The CDR3 is CASSLTYEAGGTDTQYF. The CDR3 coding sequence is TGTGCCAGCAGCTTAACATATGAAGCGGGGGGCACAGATACGCAGTATTTT. V is TRBV7-3 and J is TRBJ2-3; 8 nucleotides align to TRBD2. V was pared by 0 bases and J by 1 base, with 6 bases of the junction left unmatched. There are 17 residues in the CDR3. In germline, CDR1 is SGHTA, CDR2 FQGTGA.

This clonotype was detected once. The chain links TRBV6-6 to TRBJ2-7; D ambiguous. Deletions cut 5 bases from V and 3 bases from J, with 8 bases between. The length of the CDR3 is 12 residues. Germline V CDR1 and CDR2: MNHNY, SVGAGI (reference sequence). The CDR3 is CASSKPDYEQYF. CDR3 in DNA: TGTGCCAGCAGTAAACCCGACTACGAGCAGTACTTC.

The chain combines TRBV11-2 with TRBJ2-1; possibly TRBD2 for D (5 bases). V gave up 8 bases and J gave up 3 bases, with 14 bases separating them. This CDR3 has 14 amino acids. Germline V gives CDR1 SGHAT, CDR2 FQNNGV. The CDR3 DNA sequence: TGTGCCAGCTCCGCCGGGGATATCTACAATGAGCAGTTCTTC. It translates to CASSAGDIYNEQFF.

The CDR3 coding sequence is TGTGCCAGCAGTCTCGGGGACAAGGCCACTGAAGCTTTCTTT. Residues: CASSLGDKATEAFF. The V and J genes are TRBV12-3 or TRBV12-4 and TRBJ1-1, with a possible D match to TRBD1 (6 bases). V was cut by 5 bases and J by 4 bases, with 14 bases left in between. This CDR3 region has 14 residues.

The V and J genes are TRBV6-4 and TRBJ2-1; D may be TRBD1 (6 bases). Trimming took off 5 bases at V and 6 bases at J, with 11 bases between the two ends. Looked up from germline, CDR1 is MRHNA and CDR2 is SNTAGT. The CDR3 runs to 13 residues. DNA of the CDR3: TGTGCCAGCAGTCCAGGGGATCTCAATGAGCAGTTCTTC. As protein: CASSPGDLNEQFF.

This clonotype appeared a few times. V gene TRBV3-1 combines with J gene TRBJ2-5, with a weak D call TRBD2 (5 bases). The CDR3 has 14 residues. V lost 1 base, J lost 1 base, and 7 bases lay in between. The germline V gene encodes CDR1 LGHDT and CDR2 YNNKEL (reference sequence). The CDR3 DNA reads TGTGCCAGCAGCCAAGGGCTAGCCCAAGAGACCCAGTACTTC. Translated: CASSQGLAQETQYF.

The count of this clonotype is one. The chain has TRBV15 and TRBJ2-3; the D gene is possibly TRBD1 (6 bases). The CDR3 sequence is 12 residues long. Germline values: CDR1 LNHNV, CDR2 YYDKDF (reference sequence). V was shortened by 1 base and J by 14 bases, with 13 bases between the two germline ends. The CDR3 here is CATSRVRDTPYF. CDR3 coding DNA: TGTGCCACCAGCAGAGTAAGGGACACACCGTATTTT.

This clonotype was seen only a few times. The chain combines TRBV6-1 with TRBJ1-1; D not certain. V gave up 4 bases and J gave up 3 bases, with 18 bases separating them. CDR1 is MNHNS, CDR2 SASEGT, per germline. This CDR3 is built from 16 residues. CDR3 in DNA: TGTGCCAGCAGTGGCTTCAGGATTTCGGGCGACACTGAAGCTTTCTTT. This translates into CASSGFRISGDTEAFF.

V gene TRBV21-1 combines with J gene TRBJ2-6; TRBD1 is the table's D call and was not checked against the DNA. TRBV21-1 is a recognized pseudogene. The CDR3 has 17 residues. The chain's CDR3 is CASSLDRASSGANVLTF. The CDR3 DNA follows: TGTGCCAGCAGCCTAGACAGGGCCAGCTCTGGGGCCAACGTCCTGACTTTC.

As DNA, the CDR3 is TGCAGCGTGAAAACAGGGTTTACTTACAATGAGCAGTTCTTC. Its translation is CSVKTGFTYNEQFF. The chain has TRBV29-1 and TRBJ2-1; D possibly corresponds to TRBD1 (6 bases). Trimming shortened V by 6 bases and J by 4 bases, and 16 bases separated the two germline ends. The germline V gene encodes CDR1 SQVTM and CDR2 ANQGSEA. CDR3 length: 14 amino acids.

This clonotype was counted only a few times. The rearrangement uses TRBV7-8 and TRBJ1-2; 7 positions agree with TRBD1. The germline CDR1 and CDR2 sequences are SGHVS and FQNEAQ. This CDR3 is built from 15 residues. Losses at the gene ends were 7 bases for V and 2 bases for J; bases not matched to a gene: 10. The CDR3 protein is CASNPGQPQNYGYTF. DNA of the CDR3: TGTGCCAGCAACCCGGGACAGCCTCAAAACTATGGCTACACCTTC.